This note documents a single T cell receptor beta chain sequence. What it binds is unknown. The method was immunoSEQ multiplex PCR; TCRdb's version includes in-frame clones alone and lacks a portion of them. The sample contains 2 million or so clones, around 95% of which appear only once. This entry comes from a study of shared clonotypes between healthy human individuals. The wider study: In total, the donors were a couple of women and a few men aged 18 to 49.

From germline, CDR1 is MNHNS and CDR2 SASEGT. J was trimmed by 6 bases and V by 5 bases; bases with no gene match: 9. The CDR3 has 15 amino acids. Study results and limitations: Rarefaction showed that sequencing of sorted subsets was incomplete (despite large depth). As a rule, naive subsets had a larger estimated richness than memory subsets.

The V and J genes are TRBV6-1 and TRBJ2-1, with 8 bases aligning to TRBD2. The sample comprised naive CD4+ T cells sorted from blood. Subset denoted: CD45RA+ positively selected. This receptor was obtained from a man between 18 and 35 years old in good health. The CDR3 coding sequence is TGTGCCAGCAGTTTTCCGGGACTAGGGGGCAATGAGCAGTTCTTC. Amino acid sequence: CASSFPGLGGNEQFF.